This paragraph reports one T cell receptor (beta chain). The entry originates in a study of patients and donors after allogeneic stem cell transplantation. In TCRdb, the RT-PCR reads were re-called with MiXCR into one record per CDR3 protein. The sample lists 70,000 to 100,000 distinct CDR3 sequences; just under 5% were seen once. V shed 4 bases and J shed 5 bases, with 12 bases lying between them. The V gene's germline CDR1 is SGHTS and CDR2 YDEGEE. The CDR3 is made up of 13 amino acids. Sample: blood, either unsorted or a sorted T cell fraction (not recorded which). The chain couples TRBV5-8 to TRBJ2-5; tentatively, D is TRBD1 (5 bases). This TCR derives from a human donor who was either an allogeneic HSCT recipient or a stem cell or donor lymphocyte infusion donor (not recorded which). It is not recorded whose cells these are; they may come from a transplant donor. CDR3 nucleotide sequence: TGTGCCAGCAGCCAAAGGGGTCCGGAGACCCAGTACTTC. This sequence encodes CASSQRGPETQYF.